This T cell receptor beta chain was profiled in a study of blood T cell repertoires in COVID-19. As for the study in general: T cells, B-cell-depleted T cells, or PBMCs supplied cDNA or gDNA.

In the authors' workflow: The assay estimated nucleated cells by amplifying reference gene primers. Libraries were prepared by immunoSEQ multiplex PCR; TCRdb keeps only in-frame clonotypes and omits some of them. Clone size and the V and J calls come from that table; the DNA yielded D and trimming. This sample has approximately 120,000 clones; about 93% occur once, and the top ten carry around 2.2%. Seattle patients were enrolled while actively infected and followed longitudinally. Germline CDR1 and CDR2: GTSNPN and SVGIG (reference sequence). The CDR3 totals 16 residues. V dropped 4 bases and J dropped 3 bases, with 19 bases sitting between them.

The chain recombines TRBV30 with TRBJ2-1, with D maybe TRBD2 (6 bases). The TCR originated in a man in his forties or fifties with COVID-19, enrolled during active disease. Sequencing was done on a sample of peripheral blood. CDR3 sequence: CAWNTAGGLDYNEQFF. DNA for the CDR3: TGTGCCTGGAACACAGCGGGCGGTCTTGACTACAATGAGCAGTTCTTC.